This record covers a single T cell receptor beta chain. Clones were read by immunoSEQ multiplex PCR, and TCRdb kept only the in-frame ones, dropping some. Of tens of thousands of clones detected, roughly 86% appear once; the ten largest clones hold approximately 4%. This sample was included in a study of control samples from healthy donors and cancer patients. The V end lost 1 base, the J end lost 5 bases, and 19 bases lay between the germline ends. The germline CDR1 and CDR2 sequences are SGHKS and YYEKEE (reference sequence). The CDR3 is 18 residues long. The TCR originated in a man aged 50 or older in good health. V gene TRBV5-5 combines with J gene TRBJ2-6; maybe TRBD1 (5 bases). Sequences were obtained from blood. The CDR3, as DNA: TGTGCCAGCAGCTTGCGCCAGGGTTTCCTCGGGCGGGCCAACGTCCTGACTTTC. Translated, it gives CASSLRQGFLGRANVLTF.